The rows below give T cell receptor beta chains drawn from one sample of a study of early T cells in non-severe SARS-CoV-2 infection. MiXCR, run by TCRdb on the 5' RACE reads, gives a single entry per CDR3 protein. Among nearly 45,000 distinct CDR3 sequences, around 10% were seen once, and the ten largest hold just over 20%. The specimen sequenced was whole blood. These receptors all come from an adult who was a healthcare worker with PCR-confirmed SARS-CoV-2 infection or an uninfected control (not recorded which). CDR3s include the opening cysteine and the closing phenylalanine or tryptophan. The D gene is left open where the match is weak. Clone size is shown for a subset of rows, as once, few, many or a class of expanded clone.

clone size,D gene,V gene,J gene,CDR3 DNA,CDR3 protein
NA,NA,TRBV29-1,TRBJ2-1,TGCAGCGGAAAAGGGAATGAGCAGTTCTTC,CSGKGNEQFF
many,TRBD1,TRBV29-1,TRBJ1-1,TGCAGCGCATATGACAGGGGGCCAGGAGCTTTCTTT,CSAYDRGPGAFF
NA,NA,TRBV29-1,TRBJ2-2,TGCAGCGCCACTGCAGGGCCCACCGGGGAGCTGTTTTTT,CSATAGPTGELFF
once,NA,TRBV6-2/TRBV6-3,TRBJ2-5,TGTGCCAGCAGTTACTCGTCCAGGGGATATCAAGAGACCCAGTACTTC,CASSYSSRGYQETQYF
many,NA,TRBV6-5,TRBJ2-2,TGTGCCAGCAGCAGGGGACGACCGAACACCGGGGAGCTGTTTTTT,CASSRGRPNTGELFF
NA,NA,TRBV6-2/TRBV6-3,TRBJ2-3,TGTGCCAGCAGGAGCAGTGGGAGGTCGGCGCAGTATTTT,CASRSSGRSAQYF
many,TRBD1,TRBV3-1,TRBJ1-4,TGTGCCAGCAGCCAAGAAGGACAGGTCAATGAAAAACTGTTTTTT,CASSQEGQVNEKLFF
many,NA,TRBV20-1,TRBJ1-2,TGCAGTGCTAGTGAGGAGGGCTATGGCTACACCTTC,CSASEEGYGYTF
NA,NA,TRBV24-1,TRBJ2-3,TGTGCCACCAGTGAAGTGAACGCAGATACGCAGTATTTT,CATSEVNADTQYF
many,NA,TRBV19,TRBJ1-2,TGTGCCAGTTATCAGGGAAAATATGGCTACACCTTC,CASYQGKYGYTF
few,NA,TRBV11-3,TRBJ2-5,TGTGCCAGCAGCTTGGGGGGGCAACCCCAAGAGACCCAGTACTTC,CASSLGGQPQETQYF
few,NA,TRBV7-9,TRBJ1-1,TGTGCCAGCAGCTTCTGGGGGGGCACTGAAGCTTTCTTT,CASSFWGGTEAFF
many,NA,TRBV5-1,TRBJ2-1,TGCGCCAGCAGCTTGGGAGCAGCCTACAATGAGCAGTTCTTC,CASSLGAAYNEQFF
many,NA,TRBV11-2,TRBJ2-7,TGTGCCAGCAGCCCCCGACAGCGTGAGCAGTACTTC,CASSPRQREQYF
NA,TRBD2,TRBV20-1,TRBJ2-2,TGCAGTGCGTACCACACCCCCTCTAGCGGGAGGAACACCGGGGAGCTGTTTTTT,CSAYHTPSSGRNTGELFF
NA,NA,TRBV2,TRBJ2-3,TGTGCCACCGCTCCCAGCCCCCCCCGGGTCACAGATACGCAGTATTTT,CATAPSPPRVTDTQYF
many,NA,TRBV4-2,TRBJ2-7,TGTGCCAGCAGCCAAGAGTTCACGGAGCGGTACGAGCAGTACTTC,CASSQEFTERYEQYF
many,TRBD1,TRBV7-2,TRBJ1-4,TGTGCCAGCAGCTACGACAGGGGCAAAAATGAAAAACTGTTTTTT,CASSYDRGKNEKLFF
many,NA,TRBV6-5,TRBJ1-2,TGTGCCAGCAGGAGGGGAAAGGCTGGCTACACCTTC,CASRRGKAGYTF
many,NA,TRBV12-3/TRBV12-4,TRBJ1-5,TGTGCCAGCAGGTCCGGGACACATAGCAATCAGCCCCAGCATTTT,CASRSGTHSNQPQHF
medium-sized,NA,TRBV12-3/TRBV12-4,TRBJ2-3,TGTGCCAGCAGTTCCCTGGGGCCTTCGGATACGCAGTATTTT,CASSSLGPSDTQYF
medium-sized,NA,TRBV7-2,TRBJ2-1,TGTGCCAGCAGCTTAGAGTCTTATGAGCAGTTCTTC,CASSLESYEQFF
many,TRBD1,TRBV20-1,TRBJ2-7,TGCAGTGCTAGACCAAAAAGACAGGGGATGACCTACGAGCAGTACTTC,CSARPKRQGMTYEQYF
NA,TRBD1,TRBV28,TRBJ2-1,TGTGCCAGCAGTACCAGGACAGGGACCCCGTACAATGAGCAGTTCTTC,CASSTRTGTPYNEQFF
many,TRBD1,TRBV12-3/TRBV12-4,TRBJ1-1,TGTGCCAGCAGGCTTATGACAGGGGGTCAGAGGTTAGGCACTGAAGCTTTCTTT,CASRLMTGGQRLGTEAFF
NA,TRBD1,TRBV28,TRBJ1-1,TGTGCCAGCAGCGCACAGGGGAGGGGTAGGACTGAAGCTTTCTTT,CASSAQGRGRTEAFF
few,TRBD2,TRBV18,TRBJ2-1,TGTGCCAGCTCACCACAGGAAGGACTAGCGGCTTACAATGAGCAGTTCTTC,CASSPQEGLAAYNEQFF
NA,TRBD1,TRBV29-1,TRBJ1-1,TGCAGCGTTGATAGGGACAGGCATCGAGCTTTCTTT,CSVDRDRHRAFF
few,NA,TRBV18,TRBJ2-2,TGTGCCAGCTCACCGGACACGAACACCGGGGAGCTGTTTTTT,CASSPDTNTGELFF
many,NA,TRBV4-1,TRBJ2-3,TGCGCCAGCAGCCAAGGAGGGCCCCGGGATACGCAGTATTTT,CASSQGGPRDTQYF
many,TRBD2,TRBV5-5,TRBJ2-2,TGTGCCAGCAGCCCGGGACTAGCGGGTACCGGGGAGCTGTTTTTT,CASSPGLAGTGELFF
many,NA,TRBV7-2,TRBJ2-2,TGTGCCAGCAGCTTAATGCGGGGATCCACCGGGGAGCTGTTTTTT,CASSLMRGSTGELFF
few,NA,TRBV29-1,TRBJ2-3,TGCAGCCCTTCTGACGGAGATACGCAGTATTTT,CSPSDGDTQYF
few,TRBD1,TRBV7-9,TRBJ1-2,TGTGCCAGCAGCTTCTCAACAGGGGCTAACTATGGCTACACCTTC,CASSFSTGANYGYTF
many,TRBD1,TRBV2,TRBJ1-5,TGTGCCAGCAGGGGACAGACTAAAGTGGGTCAGCCCCAGCATTTT,CASRGQTKVGQPQHF
few,NA,TRBV20-1,TRBJ2-1,TGCAGTGCTAGTATCCTAGCGCGGTCCTACAATGAGCAGTTCTTC,CSASILARSYNEQFF
many,NA,TRBV4-3,TRBJ2-3,TGCGCCAGCAGCCCCGGGAGCTTCCCAGATACGCAGTATTTT,CASSPGSFPDTQYF
few,TRBD2,TRBV28,TRBJ2-1,TGTGCCAGTACCGGGACTAGCGGGAAAAAAGCCTACAATGAGCAGTTCTTC,CASTGTSGKKAYNEQFF
few,TRBD2,TRBV7-6,TRBJ2-1,TGTGCCAGCAGCTTGATTAGCGGGAGGGATGAGCAGTTCTTC,CASSLISGRDEQFF
many,NA,TRBV28,TRBJ1-5,TGTGCCAGCAGTTTTAGGGAGAGTCAGCCCCAGCATTTT,CASSFRESQPQHF
many,NA,TRBV27,TRBJ2-3,TGTGCCAGCAAAGCTTCTAGCACAGATACGCAGTATTTT,CASKASSTDTQYF
many,NA,TRBV4-3,TRBJ2-3,TGCGCCAGCAGCCAACGGGATAGGGGAGATACGCAGTATTTT,CASSQRDRGDTQYF